This TCR beta chain emerged from a study of esophageal squamous cell carcinoma under preoperative chemotherapy. Findings of the study overall: After treatment, tumor-infiltrating lymphocytes apparently came partly from blood T cells.

TCRdb reprocessed the PCR reads via MiXCR and lists one record per CDR3 protein. The data contain 15,000 to 20,000 distinct CDR3 sequences, more than 45% of them seen just once; the ten biggest clones take up roughly 28%. This clonotype was recorded many times. Its antigen is currently unknown. The time point denotes: after preoperative PTX-NDP chemotherapy. The specimen was collected from a patient given preoperative chemotherapy. The TCR was taken from a human donor with esophageal squamous cell carcinoma. The donor label of this sample is uncertain.

The chain's CDR3 is CASSLSRNTEAFF. In DNA, the CDR3 is TGTGCCAGCAGTTTATCTCGCAATACTGAAGCTTTCTTT. The genes are TRBV12-3 or TRBV12-4 and TRBJ1-1; D not resolved. The CDR3 runs to 13 residues. Trimming removed 2 bases from V and 5 bases from J, with 9 bases in between.